This is a list of T cell receptor beta chains from one sample in a study of CD8 T cells in ankylosing spondylitis. TCRdb recomputed calls from the 5' RACE reads with MiXCR, one row per CDR3 protein. The data hold roughly 200,000 distinct CDR3 sequences, with 9.5% to 15% observed a single time. Sequencing input: blood, either unsorted or a sorted T cell fraction (not recorded which). Source of these receptors: a male donor with ankylosing spondylitis or in good health (not recorded which). Each CDR3 is given with its conserved first and last residue. D genes are given only for firm matches. Part of the rows lack a size; the others show once, few, many or a class for expanded clones.

v_gene	d_gene	abundance	j_gene	CDR3nt	CDR3aa
TRBV20-1	TRBD2	.	TRBJ2-7	TGCAGTGCTAGAGATAGCGGACTAGGGGTCGAAGAGGACGAGCAGTACTTC	CSARDSGLGVEEDEQYF
TRBV5-1	.	many	TRBJ2-7	TGCGCCAGCAGCTTCGGGACACCGACCCCTTACGAGCAGTACTTC	CASSFGTPTPYEQYF
TRBV2	.	few	TRBJ2-3	TGTGCCAGCAGTGTGGAGCCTGGGGCAGATACGCAGTATTTT	CASSVEPGADTQYF
TRBV12-3/TRBV12-4	.	few	TRBJ1-1	TGTGCCAGCAGTTCTAATGGGGTAGGCTACGCTTTCTTT	CASSSNGVGYAFF
TRBV7-9	.	.	TRBJ2-7	TGTGCCAGCAGCTTATTCGGGTGGGAGGACCTTACCTACGAGCAGTACTTC	CASSLFGWEDLTYEQYF
TRBV5-1	TRBD1	.	TRBJ2-1	TGTGCCAGCAGCTTGGGGACAGGGGTCTTCAATGAGCAGTTCTTC	CASSLGTGVFNEQFF
TRBV7-9	.	.	TRBJ2-3	TGTGCCAGCAGCTTACCAGGGGCCATAGATACGCAGTATTTT	CASSLPGAIDTQYF
TRBV2	.	many	TRBJ2-1	TGTGCCAGCCCAACATACTCCCCAGGCAATGAGCAGTTCTTC	CASPTYSPGNEQFF
TRBV10-2	.	few	TRBJ2-1	TGCGCCAGCAGTGGGGGGCGGGACTCATACTACAATGAGCAGTTCTTC	CASSGGRDSYYNEQFF
TRBV12-3/TRBV12-4	.	many	TRBJ2-7	TGTGCCAGCAGTTTTGGCAGGGAAGACGAGCAGTACTTC	CASSFGREDEQYF
TRBV7-9	TRBD1	few	TRBJ2-2	TGTGCCAGCAGCTTAACCTACAGGGGGTCGTACACCGGGGAGCTGTTTTTT	CASSLTYRGSYTGELFF
TRBV12-5	.	.	TRBJ1-1	TGTGCTAGTGGTTTGGGAGGGAGCACTGAAGCTTTCTTT	CASGLGGSTEAFF
TRBV5-5	TRBD2	few	TRBJ2-1	TGTGCCAGCAGCTTGCCGCGACTAGCCCAAGCTCACAATGAGCAGTTCTTC	CASSLPRLAQAHNEQFF
TRBV5-1	.	many	TRBJ1-1	TGTGCCAGCAGTTTATCGGTGAACACTGAAGCTTTCTTT	CASSLSVNTEAFF
TRBV7-9	.	.	TRBJ2-7	TGTGCCAGCAGCTTGACCCAGGGCGGGTCCTACGAGCAGTACTTC	CASSLTQGGSYEQYF
TRBV5-1	TRBD1	many	TRBJ2-3	TGCGCCAGCAGCGACGGACAGGGGACAGATACGCAGTATTTT	CASSDGQGTDTQYF